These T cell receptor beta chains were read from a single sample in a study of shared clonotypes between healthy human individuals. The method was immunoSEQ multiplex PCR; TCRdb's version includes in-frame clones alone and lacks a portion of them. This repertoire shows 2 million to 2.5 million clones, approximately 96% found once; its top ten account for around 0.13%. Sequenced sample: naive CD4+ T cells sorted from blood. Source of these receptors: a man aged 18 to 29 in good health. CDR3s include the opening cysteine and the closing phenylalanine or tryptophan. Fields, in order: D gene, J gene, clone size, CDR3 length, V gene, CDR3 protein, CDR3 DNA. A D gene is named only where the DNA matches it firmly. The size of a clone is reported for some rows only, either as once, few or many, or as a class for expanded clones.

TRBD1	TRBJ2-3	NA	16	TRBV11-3	CASSLRTGASTDTQYF	TGTGCCAGCAGCTTAAGGACAGGGGCAAGCACAGATACGCAGTATTTT
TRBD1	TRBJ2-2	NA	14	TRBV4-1	CASSQTGGTGELFF	TGCGCCAGCAGCCAGACAGGGGGCACCGGGGAGCTGTTTTTT
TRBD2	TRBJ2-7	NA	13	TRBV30	CAWTGTNPYEQYF	TGTGCCTGGACGGGGACTAATCCTTACGAGCAGTACTTC
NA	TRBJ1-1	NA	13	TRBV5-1	CASSLVANTEAFF	TGCGCCAGCAGCTTGGTGGCGAACACTGAAGCTTTCTTT
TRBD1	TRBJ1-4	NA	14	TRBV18	CASCGQVQGEKLFF	TGTGCCAGCTGCGGACAGGTACAAGGTGAAAAACTGTTTTTT
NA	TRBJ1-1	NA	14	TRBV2	CASIRTAMNTEAFF	TGTGCCAGCATTCGGACAGCGATGAACACTGAAGCTTTCTTT
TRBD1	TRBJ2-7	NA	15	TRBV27	CASSQTGTATYEQYF	TGTGCCAGCAGTCAAACCGGGACAGCGACCTACGAGCAGTACTTC
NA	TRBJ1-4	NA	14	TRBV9	CASSGGTPEEKLFF	TGTGCCAGCAGCGGGGGGACACCGGAAGAAAAACTGTTTTTT
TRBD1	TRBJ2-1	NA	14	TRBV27	CASLRQGGYNEQFF	TGTGCCAGCTTGCGACAGGGGGGATACAATGAGCAGTTCTTC
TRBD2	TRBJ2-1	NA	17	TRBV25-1	CASSDSRKGLAGVEQFF	TGTGCCAGCAGTGATTCTAGGAAGGGACTAGCGGGGGTAGAGCAGTTCTTC
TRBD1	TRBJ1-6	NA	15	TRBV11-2	CASSLEGQVNSPLHF	TGTGCCAGCAGCTTAGAGGGACAGGTGAATTCACCCCTCCACTTT
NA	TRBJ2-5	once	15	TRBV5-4	CASSLVPGSRETQYF	TGTGCCAGCAGCTTGGTTCCAGGGAGTAGGGAGACCCAGTACTTC
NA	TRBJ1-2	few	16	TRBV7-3	CASSPSRQGANYGYTF	TGTGCCAGCAGCCCATCTAGGCAGGGCGCTAACTATGGCTACACCTTC
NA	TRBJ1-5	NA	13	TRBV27	CASSYGRDQPQHF	TGTGCCAGCAGTTACGGAAGGGATCAGCCCCAGCATTTT
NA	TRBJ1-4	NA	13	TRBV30	CAWRGLANEKLFF	TGTGCCTGGAGGGGGCTGGCTAATGAAAAACTGTTTTTT
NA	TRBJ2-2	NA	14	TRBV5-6	CASTGREYTGELFF	TGTGCCAGCACGGGGCGGGAATACACCGGGGAGCTGTTTTTT
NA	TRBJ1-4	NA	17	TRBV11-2	CASSLNGRGSTNEKLFF	TGTGCCAGCAGCCTTAATGGTCGGGGGTCAACTAATGAAAAACTGTTTTTT
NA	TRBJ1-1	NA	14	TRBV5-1	CASSSQGQDTEAFF	TGCGCCAGCAGCTCACAGGGTCAGGACACTGAAGCTTTCTTT
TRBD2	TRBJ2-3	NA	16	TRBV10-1	CASSETSGMSTDTQYF	TGCGCCAGCAGTGAGACTAGCGGGATGAGCACAGATACGCAGTATTTT
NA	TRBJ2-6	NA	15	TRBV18	CASSGTLSGANVLTF	TGTGCCAGCTCAGGGACACTCTCTGGGGCCAACGTCCTGACTTTC
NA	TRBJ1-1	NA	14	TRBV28	CASSNEGKVAEAFF	TGTGCCAGCAGTAACGAGGGCAAGGTCGCTGAAGCTTTCTTT
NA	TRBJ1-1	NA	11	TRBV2	CASIRNTEAFF	TGTGCCAGCATCCGGAACACTGAAGCTTTCTTT
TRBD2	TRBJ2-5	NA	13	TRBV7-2	CASSQGLQETQYF	TGTGCCAGCAGCCAGGGACTACAAGAGACCCAGTACTTC
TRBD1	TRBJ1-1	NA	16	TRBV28	CASTGPGTVSNTEAFF	TGTGCCAGCACCGGTCCCGGGACAGTTTCCAACACTGAAGCTTTCTTT
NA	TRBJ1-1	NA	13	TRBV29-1	CSMGGPRGTEAFF	TGCAGCATGGGGGGACCCAGAGGCACTGAAGCTTTCTTT
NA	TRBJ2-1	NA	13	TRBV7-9	CASSSDRDNEQFF	TGTGCCAGCAGCTCAGACAGAGACAATGAGCAGTTCTTC
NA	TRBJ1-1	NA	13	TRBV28	CASSNRGPTEAFF	TGTGCCAGCAGTAACCGGGGGCCCACTGAAGCTTTCTTT
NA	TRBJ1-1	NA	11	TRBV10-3	CAIMRNTEAFF	TGTGCCATCATGCGGAACACTGAAGCTTTCTTT
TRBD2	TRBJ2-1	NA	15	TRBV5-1	CASSLGLAGENEQFF	TGCGCCAGCAGCTTGGGACTAGCGGGAGAGAATGAGCAGTTCTTC
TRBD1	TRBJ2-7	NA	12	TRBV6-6	CASSYLQGKQYF	TGTGCCAGCAGTTACTTACAGGGGAAGCAGTACTTC
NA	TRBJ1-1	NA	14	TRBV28	CASSLGGPGTEAFF	TGTGCCAGCAGTTTAGGGGGCCCCGGGACTGAAGCTTTCTTT
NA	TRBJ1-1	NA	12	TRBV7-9	CASSLVSSEAFF	TGTGCCAGCAGCTTGGTATCCTCAGAAGCTTTCTTT
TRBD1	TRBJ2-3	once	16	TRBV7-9	CASSPGTGPYTDTQYF	TGTGCCAGCAGCCCGGGGACAGGCCCCTACACAGATACGCAGTATTTT
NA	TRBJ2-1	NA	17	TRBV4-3	CASSQAVLGTSYNEQFF	TGCGCCAGCAGCCAAGCAGTCCTCGGAACCTCCTACAATGAGCAGTTCTTC
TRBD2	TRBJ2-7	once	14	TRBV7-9	CASSTGLAGDEQYF	TGTGCCAGCAGCACAGGACTAGCGGGAGACGAGCAGTACTTC
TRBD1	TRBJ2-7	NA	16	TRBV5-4	CASSRGTVGLSYEQYF	TGTGCCAGCAGCCGAGGGACAGTAGGATTGTCCTACGAGCAGTACTTC
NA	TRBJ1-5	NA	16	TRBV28	CASSFQQGTSNQPQHF	TGTGCCAGCAGTTTCCAACAGGGTACCAGCAATCAGCCCCAGCATTTT
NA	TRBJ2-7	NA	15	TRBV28	CASSPPGGTAYEQYF	TGTGCCAGCAGCCCTCCCGGAGGGACTGCCTACGAGCAGTACTTC
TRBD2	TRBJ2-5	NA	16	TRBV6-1	CASSALAGAQEETQYF	TGTGCCAGCAGTGCACTAGCGGGAGCCCAGGAAGAGACCCAGTACTTC
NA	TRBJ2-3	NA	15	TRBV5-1	CASSLEAGKADTQYF	TGCGCCAGCAGCTTGGAGGCAGGGAAAGCAGATACGCAGTATTTT
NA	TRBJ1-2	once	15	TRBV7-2	CASSSWDKGDYGYTF	TGTGCCAGCAGCTCTTGGGACAAGGGTGACTATGGCTACACCTTC
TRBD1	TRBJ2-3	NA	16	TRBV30	CAWSQDRVSSTDTQYF	TGTGCCTGGAGCCAAGACAGGGTATCTAGCACAGATACGCAGTATTTT
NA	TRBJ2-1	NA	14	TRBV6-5	CASSYTVFGGEQFF	TGTGCCAGCAGTTACACCGTCTTCGGCGGTGAGCAGTTCTTC
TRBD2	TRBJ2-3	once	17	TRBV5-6	CASRSPREDGRRDTQYF	TGTGCCAGCAGGAGCCCCCGGGAGGACGGCCGGAGAGATACGCAGTATTTT
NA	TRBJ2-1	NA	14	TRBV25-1	CASSEPNRAHEQFF	TGTGCCAGCAGTGAGCCGAACAGGGCCCATGAGCAGTTCTTC
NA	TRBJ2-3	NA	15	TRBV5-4	CASSSTLPRADTQYF	TGTGCCAGCAGCTCTACACTCCCTAGGGCAGATACGCAGTATTTT
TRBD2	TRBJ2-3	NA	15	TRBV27	CASSLLGRETDTQYF	TGTGCCAGCAGTTTACTCGGGAGGGAAACAGATACGCAGTATTTT
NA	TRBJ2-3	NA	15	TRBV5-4	CASSPYSFPADTQYF	TGTGCCAGCAGCCCCTACTCCTTCCCCGCAGATACGCAGTATTTT
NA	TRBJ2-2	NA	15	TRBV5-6	CASSLISPGTGELFF	TGTGCCAGCAGCTTGATTAGCCCAGGGACCGGGGAGCTGTTTTTT
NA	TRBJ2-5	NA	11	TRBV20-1	CSATSQETQYF	TGCAGTGCCACCTCCCAGGAGACCCAGTACTTC
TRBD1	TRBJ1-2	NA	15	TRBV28	CASRPVAGQNYGYTF	TGTGCCAGCAGGCCCGTGGCGGGACAGAACTATGGCTACACCTTC
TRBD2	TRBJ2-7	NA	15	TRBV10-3	CAIRGTSGASYEQYF	TGTGCCATCAGGGGGACTAGCGGGGCTTCCTACGAGCAGTACTTC
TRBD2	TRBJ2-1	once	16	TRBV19	CATRDPLAGGFNEQFF	TGTGCCACCAGAGATCCGCTAGCGGGAGGATTTAATGAGCAGTTCTTC
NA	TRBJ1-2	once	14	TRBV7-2	CASSSGTQGYGYTF	TGTGCCAGCAGTTCCGGGACACAGGGCTATGGCTACACCTTC
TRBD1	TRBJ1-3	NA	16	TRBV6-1	CASSEHWTGSGNTIYF	TGTGCCAGCAGTGAACATTGGACAGGCTCTGGAAACACCATATATTTT
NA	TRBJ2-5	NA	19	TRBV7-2	CASSLAPPVSGYYQETQYF	TGTGCCAGCAGCTTAGCCCCCCCGGTGAGCGGTTACTACCAAGAGACCCAGTACTTC
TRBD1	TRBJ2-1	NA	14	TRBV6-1	CASSGNRGYNEQFF	TGTGCCAGCAGTGGGAACAGGGGGTACAATGAGCAGTTCTTC